This note documents a single TCR beta chain sequence. Its cognate antigen is unknown. This sample was included in a study of blood T cells in healthy people across ages. Overall study results and limits: Age showed a roughly linear inverse relationship with TCR beta diversity per million T cells.

Germline CDR1 is SGHVS and CDR2 is FQNEAQ. V lost 2 bases to trimming and J lost 0 bases, with 5 bases between them. The CDR3 loop spans 14 amino acids. Then a second PCR, running roughly 7 to 11 cycles, was carried out with a sample-barcoded 5' primer and a J-beta primer mix. TCRdb ran MiXCR on the 5' RACE reads and lists one entry per CDR3 protein. Among about a million distinct CDR3 sequences listed, roughly half were seen once. The sequenced sample consisted of blood. This receptor was identified in a woman aged 55-69 years in good health. The gene calls are TRBV7-8 and TRBJ2-4; D is undetermined. CDR3 residues: CASSLQVAKNIQYF. The CDR3 bases are TGTGCCAGCAGCTTACAAGTAGCCAAAAACATTCAGTACTTC. Supplemented by reference TRBV7-8 and TRBJ2-4, the full variable domain reads GAGVSQSPRYKVAKRGQDVALRCDPISGHVSLFWYQQALGQGPEFLTYFQNEAQLDKSGLPSDRFFAERPEGSVSTLKIQRTQQEDSAVYLCASSLQVAKNIQYFGAGTRLSVL.